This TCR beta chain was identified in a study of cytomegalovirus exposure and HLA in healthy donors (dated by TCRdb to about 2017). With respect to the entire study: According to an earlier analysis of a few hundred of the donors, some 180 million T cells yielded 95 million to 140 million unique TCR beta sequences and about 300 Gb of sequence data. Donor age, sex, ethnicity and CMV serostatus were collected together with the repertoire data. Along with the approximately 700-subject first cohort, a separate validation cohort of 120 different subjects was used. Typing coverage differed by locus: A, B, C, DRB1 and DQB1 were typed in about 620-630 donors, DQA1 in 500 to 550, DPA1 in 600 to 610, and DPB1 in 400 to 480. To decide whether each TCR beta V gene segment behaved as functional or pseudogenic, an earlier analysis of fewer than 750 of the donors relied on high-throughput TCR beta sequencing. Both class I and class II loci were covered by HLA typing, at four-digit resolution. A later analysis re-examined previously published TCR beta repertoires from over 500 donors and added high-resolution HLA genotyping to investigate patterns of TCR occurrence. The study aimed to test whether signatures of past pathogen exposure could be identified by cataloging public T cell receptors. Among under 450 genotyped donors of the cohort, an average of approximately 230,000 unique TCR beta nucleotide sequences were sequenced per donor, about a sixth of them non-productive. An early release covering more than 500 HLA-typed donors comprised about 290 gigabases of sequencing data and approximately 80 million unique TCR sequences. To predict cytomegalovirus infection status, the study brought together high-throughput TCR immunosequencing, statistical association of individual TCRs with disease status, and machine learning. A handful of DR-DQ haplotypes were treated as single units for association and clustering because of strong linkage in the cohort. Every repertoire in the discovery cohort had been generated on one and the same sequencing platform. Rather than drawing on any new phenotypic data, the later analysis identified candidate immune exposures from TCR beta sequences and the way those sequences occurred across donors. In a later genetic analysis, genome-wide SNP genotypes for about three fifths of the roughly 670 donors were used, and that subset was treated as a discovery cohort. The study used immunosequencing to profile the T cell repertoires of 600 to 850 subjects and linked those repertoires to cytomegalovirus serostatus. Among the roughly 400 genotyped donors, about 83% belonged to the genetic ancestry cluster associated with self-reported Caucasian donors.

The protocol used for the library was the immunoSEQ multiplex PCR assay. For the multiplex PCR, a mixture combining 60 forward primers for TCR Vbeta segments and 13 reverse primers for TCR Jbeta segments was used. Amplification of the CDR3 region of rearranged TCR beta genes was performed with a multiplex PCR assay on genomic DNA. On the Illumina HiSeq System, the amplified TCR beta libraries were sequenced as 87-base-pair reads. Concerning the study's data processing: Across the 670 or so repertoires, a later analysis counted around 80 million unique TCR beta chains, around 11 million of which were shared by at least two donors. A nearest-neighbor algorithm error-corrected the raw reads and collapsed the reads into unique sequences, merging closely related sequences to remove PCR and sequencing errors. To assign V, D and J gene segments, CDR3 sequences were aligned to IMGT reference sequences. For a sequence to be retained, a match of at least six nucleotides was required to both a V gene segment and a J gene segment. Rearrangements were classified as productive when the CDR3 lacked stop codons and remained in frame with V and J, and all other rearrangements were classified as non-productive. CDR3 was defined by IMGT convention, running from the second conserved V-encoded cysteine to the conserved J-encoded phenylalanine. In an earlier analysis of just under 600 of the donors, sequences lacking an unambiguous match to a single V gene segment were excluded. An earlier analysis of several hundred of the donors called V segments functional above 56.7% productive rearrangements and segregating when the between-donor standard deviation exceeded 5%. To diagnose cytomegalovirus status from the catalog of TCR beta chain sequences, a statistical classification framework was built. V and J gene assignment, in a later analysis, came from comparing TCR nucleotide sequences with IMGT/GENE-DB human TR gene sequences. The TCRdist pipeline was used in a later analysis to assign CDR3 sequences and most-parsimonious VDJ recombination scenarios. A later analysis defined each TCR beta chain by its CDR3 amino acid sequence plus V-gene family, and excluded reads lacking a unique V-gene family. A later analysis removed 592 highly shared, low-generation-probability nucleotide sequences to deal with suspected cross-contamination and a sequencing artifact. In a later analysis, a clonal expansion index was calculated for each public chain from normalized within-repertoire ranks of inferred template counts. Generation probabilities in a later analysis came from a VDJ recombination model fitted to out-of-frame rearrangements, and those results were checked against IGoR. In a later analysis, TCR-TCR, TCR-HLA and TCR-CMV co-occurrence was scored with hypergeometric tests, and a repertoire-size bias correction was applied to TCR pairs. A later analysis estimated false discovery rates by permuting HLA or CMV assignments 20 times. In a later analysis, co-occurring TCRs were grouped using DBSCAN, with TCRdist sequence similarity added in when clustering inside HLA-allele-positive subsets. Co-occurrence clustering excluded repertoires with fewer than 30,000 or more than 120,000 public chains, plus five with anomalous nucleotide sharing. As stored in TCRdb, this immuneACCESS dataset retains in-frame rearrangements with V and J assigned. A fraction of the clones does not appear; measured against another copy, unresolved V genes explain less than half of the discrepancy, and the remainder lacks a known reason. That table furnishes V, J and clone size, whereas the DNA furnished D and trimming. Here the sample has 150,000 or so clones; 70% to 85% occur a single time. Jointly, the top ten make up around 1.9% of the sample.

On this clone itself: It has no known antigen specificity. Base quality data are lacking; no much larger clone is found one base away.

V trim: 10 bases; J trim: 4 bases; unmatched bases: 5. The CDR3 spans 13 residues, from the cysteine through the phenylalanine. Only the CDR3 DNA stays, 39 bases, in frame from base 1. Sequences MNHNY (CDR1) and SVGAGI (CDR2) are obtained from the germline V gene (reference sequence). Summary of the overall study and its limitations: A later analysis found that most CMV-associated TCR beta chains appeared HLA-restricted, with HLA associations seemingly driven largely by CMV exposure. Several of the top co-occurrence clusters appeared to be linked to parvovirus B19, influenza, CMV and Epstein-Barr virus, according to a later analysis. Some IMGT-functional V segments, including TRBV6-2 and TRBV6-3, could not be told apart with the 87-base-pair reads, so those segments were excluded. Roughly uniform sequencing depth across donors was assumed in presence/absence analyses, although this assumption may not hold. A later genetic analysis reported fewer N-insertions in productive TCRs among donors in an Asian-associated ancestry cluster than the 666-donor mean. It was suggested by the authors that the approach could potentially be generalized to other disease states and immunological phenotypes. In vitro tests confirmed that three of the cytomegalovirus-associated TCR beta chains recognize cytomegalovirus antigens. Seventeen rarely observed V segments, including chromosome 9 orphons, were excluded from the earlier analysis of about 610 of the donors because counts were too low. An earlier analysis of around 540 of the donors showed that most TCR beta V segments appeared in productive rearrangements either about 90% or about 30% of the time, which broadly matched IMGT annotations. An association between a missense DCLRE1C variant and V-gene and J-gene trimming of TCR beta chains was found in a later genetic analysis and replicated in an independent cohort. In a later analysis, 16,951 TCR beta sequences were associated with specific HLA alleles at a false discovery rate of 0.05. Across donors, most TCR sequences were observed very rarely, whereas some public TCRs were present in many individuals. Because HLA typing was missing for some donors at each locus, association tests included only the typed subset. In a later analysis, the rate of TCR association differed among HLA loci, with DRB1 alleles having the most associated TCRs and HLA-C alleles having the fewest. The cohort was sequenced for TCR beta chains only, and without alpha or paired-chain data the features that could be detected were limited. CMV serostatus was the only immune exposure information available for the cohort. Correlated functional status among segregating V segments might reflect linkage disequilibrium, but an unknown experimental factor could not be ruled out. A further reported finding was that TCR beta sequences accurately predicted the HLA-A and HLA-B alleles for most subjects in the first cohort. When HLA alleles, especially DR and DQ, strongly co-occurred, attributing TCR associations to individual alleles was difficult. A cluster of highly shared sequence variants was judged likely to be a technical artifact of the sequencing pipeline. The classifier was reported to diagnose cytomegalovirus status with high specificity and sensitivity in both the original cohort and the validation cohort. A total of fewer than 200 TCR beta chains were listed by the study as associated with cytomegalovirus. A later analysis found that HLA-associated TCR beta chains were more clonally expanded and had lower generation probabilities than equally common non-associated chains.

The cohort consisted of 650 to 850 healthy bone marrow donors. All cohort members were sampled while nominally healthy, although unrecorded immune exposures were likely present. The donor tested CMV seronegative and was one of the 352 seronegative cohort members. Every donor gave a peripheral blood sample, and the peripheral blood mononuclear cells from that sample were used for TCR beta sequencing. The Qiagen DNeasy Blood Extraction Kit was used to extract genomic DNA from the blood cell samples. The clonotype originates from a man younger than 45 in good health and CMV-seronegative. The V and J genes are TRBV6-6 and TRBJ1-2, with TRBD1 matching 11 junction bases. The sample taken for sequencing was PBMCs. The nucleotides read TGTGCCATCGGGACAGGGGGTGTCTATGGCTACACCTTC. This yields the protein CAIGTGGVYGYTF.